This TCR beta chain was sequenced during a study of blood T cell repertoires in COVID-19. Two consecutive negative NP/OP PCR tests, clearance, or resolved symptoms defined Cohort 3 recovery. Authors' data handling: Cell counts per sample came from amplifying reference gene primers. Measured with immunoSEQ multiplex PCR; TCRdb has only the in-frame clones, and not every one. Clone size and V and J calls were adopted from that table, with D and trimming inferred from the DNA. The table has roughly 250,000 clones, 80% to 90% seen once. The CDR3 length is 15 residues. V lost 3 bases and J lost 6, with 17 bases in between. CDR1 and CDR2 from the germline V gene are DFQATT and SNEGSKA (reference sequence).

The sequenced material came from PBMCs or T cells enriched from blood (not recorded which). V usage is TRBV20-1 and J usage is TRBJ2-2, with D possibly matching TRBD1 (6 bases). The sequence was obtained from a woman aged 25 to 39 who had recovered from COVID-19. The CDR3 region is CSASNRATAAGELFF. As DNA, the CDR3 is TGCAGTGCTAGTAACAGGGCCACTGCGGCCGGGGAGCTGTTTTTT.